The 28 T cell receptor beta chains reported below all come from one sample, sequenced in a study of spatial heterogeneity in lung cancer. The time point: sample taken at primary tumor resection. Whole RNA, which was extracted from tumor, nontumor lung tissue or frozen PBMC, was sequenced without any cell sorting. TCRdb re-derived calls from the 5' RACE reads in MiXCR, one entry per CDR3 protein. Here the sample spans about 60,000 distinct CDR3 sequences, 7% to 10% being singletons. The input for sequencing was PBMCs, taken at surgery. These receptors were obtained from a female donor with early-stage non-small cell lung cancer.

CDR3 nucleotide sequence: TGTGCCAGCAGTAACACACTTCGAGGGGCCACTGAAGCTTTCTTT. It codes for CASSNTLRGATEAFF. The rearrangement links TRBV3-1 to TRBJ1-1; maybe TRBD1 (5 bases). Germline V gene data show CDR1 as LGHDT and CDR2 as YNNKEL (reference sequence). The V gene lost 6 bases and the J gene lost 4 bases, with 18 bases spanning the gap. This CDR3 has 15 residues.

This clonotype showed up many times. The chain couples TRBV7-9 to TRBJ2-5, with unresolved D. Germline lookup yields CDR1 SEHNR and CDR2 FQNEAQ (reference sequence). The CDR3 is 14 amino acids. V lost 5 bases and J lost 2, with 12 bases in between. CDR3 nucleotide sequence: TGTGCCAGCAGCGCCCTGGCCGGGCAAGAGACCCAGTACTTC. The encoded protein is CASSALAGQETQYF.

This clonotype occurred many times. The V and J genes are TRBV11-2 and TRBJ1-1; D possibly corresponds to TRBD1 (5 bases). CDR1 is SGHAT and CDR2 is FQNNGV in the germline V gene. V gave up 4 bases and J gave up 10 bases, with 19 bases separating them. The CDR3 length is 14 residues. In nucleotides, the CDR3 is TGTGCCAGCAGCTCCCCAACAGGCTGGAGGGGAGCTTTCTTT. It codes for CASSSPTGWRGAFF.

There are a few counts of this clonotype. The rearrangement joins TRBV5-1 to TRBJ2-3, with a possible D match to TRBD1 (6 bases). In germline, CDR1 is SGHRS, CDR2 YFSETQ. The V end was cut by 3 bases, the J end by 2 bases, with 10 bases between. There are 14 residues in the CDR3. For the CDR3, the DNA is TGCGCCAGCAGCTCGGACAGACCCACAGATACGCAGTATTTT. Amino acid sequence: CASSSDRPTDTQYF.

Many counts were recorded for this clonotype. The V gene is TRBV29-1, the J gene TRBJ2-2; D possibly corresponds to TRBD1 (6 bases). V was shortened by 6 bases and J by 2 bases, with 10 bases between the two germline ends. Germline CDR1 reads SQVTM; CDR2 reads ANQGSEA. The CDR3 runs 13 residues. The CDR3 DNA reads TGCAGCGTCAACAGGGTAAACACCGGGGAGCTGTTTTTT. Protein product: CSVNRVNTGELFF.

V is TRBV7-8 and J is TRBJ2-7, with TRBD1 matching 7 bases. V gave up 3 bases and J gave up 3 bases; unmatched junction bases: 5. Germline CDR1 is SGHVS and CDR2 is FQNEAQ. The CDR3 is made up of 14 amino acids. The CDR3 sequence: CASSFRQGLYEQYF. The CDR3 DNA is TGTGCCAGCAGCTTCCGACAGGGCCTCTACGAGCAGTACTTC.

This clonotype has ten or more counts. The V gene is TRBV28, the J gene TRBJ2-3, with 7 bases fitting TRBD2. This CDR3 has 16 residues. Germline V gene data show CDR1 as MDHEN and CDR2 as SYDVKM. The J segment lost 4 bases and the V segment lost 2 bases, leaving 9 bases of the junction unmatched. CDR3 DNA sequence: TGTGCCAGCAGTTTAACCGGGACTATTCTCGCAGATACGCAGTATTTT. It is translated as CASSLTGTILADTQYF.

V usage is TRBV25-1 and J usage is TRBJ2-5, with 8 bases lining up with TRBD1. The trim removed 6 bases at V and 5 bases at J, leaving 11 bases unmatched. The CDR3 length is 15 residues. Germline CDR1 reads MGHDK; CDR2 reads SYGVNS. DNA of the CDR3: TGTGCCAGCAGGGCCGGGACAGGAGTAATGGAGACCCAGTACTTC. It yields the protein CASRAGTGVMETQYF.

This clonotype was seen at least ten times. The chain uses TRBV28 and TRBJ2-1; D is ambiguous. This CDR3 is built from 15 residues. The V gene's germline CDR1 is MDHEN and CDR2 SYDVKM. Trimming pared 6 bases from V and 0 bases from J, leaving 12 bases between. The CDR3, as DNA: TGTGCCAGCAGGCCCTCGCGAAGCTCCTACAATGAGCAGTTCTTC. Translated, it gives CASRPSRSSYNEQFF.

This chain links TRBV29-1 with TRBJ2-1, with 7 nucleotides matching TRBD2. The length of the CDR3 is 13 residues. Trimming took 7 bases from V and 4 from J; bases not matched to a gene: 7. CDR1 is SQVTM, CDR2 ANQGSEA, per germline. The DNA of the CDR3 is TGCAGCGGGGCGGCTAGCGGTTACAATGAGCAGTTCTTC. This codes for CSGAASGYNEQFF.

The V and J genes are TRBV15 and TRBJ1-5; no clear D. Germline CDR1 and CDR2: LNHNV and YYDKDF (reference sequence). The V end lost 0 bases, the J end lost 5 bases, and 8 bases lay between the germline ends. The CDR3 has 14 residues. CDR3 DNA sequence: TGTGCCACCAGCAGAGAGGGTACGGATCAGCCCCAGCATTTT. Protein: CATSREGTDQPQHF.

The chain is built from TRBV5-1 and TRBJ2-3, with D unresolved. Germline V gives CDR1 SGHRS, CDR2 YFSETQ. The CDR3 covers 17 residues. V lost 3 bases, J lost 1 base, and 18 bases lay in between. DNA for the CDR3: TGCGCCAGCAGCTCCGTGAGGAACTACGTCGGCACAGATACGCAGTATTTT. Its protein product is CASSSVRNYVGTDTQYF.

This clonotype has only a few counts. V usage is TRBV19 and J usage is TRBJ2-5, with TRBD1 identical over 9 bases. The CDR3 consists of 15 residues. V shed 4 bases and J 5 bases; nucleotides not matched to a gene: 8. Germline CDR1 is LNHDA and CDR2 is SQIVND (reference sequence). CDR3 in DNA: TGTGCCAGTAGTACCCACAGGGGGCGGACGGAGACCCAGTACTTC. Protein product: CASSTHRGRTETQYF.

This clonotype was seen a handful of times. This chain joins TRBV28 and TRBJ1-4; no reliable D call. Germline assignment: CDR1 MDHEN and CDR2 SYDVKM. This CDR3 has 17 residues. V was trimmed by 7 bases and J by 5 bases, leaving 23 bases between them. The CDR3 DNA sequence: TGTGCCAGCACTTTGGGCAGGAGGCGTTCTAAAAATGAAAAACTGTTTTTT. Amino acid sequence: CASTLGRRRSKNEKLFF.

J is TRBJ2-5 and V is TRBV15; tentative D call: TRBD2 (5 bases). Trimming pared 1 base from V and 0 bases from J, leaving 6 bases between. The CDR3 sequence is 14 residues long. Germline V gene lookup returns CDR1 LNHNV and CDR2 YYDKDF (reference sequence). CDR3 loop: CATSRAGNQETQYF. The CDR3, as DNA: TGTGCCACCAGCAGAGCGGGAAACCAAGAGACCCAGTACTTC.

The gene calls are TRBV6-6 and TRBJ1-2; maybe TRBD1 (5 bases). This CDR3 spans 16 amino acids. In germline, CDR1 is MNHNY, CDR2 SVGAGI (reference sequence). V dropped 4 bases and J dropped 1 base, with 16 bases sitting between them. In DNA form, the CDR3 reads TGTGCCAGCAGTTCTCCTACTGGGGCGGATAACTATGGCTACACCTTC. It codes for CASSSPTGADNYGYTF.

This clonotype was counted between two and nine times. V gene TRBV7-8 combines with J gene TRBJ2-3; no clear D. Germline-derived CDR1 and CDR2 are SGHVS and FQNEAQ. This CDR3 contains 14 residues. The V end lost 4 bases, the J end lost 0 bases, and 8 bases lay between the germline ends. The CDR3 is CASSYSWSTDTQYF. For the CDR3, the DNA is TGTGCCAGCAGCTACTCCTGGAGCACAGATACGCAGTATTTT.

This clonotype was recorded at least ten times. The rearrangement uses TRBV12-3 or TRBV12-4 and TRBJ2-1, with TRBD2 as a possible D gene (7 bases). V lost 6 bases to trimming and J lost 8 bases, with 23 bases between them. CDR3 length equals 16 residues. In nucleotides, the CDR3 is TGTGCCAGCAGACCTGCCGAGGGGGAGGGTCCCTATGAGCAGTTCTTC. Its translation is CASRPAEGEGPYEQFF.

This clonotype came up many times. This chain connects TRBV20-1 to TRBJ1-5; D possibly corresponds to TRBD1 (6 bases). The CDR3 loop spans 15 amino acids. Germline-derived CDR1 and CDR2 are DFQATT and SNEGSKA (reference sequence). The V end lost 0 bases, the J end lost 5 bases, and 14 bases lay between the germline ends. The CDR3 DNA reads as TGCAGTGCTAGAGACTCCGGGACAAGGGATCAGCCCCAGCATTTT. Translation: CSARDSGTRDQPQHF.

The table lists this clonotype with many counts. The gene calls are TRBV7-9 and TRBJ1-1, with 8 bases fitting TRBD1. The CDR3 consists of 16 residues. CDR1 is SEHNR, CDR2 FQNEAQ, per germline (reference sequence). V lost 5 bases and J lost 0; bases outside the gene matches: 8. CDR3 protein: CASSRDRGSLNTEAFF. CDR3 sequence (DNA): TGTGCCAGCAGCCGTGACAGGGGTTCATTGAACACTGAAGCTTTCTTT.

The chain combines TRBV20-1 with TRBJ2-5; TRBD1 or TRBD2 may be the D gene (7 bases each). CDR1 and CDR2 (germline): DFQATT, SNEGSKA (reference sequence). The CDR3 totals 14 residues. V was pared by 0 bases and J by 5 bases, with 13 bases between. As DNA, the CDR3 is TGCAGTGCTAGAGACAGGGGGGGTTCGGAGACCCAGTACTTC. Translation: CSARDRGGSETQYF.

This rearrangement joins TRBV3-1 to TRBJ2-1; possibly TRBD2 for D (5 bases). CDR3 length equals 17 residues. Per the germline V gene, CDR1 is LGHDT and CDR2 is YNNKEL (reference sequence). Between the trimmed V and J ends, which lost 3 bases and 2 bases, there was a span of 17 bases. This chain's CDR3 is CASSQDPSHLTYNEQFF. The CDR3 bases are TGTGCCAGCAGCCAGGATCCTAGCCACCTGACCTACAATGAGCAGTTCTTC.

CDR3 protein: CASRTSDNTGELFF. The DNA for the CDR3 is TGTGCCAGCAGGACTAGCGACAACACCGGGGAGCTGTTTTTT. This chain links TRBV19 with TRBJ2-2, with 9 bases lining up with TRBD2. Germline-derived CDR1 and CDR2 are LNHDA and SQIVND (reference sequence). The CDR3 is 14 residues long. The trim removed 9 bases at V and 2 bases at J, leaving 4 bases unmatched.

In DNA form, the CDR3 reads TGCGCCAGCAGCTTCCGTGAGGGGGCCTACTATGGCTACACCTTC. This gives the protein CASSFREGAYYGYTF. The chain employs TRBV5-1 and TRBJ1-2; TRBD1 matches at 7 bases. Losses at the gene ends were 2 bases for V and 3 bases for J; bases not matched to a gene: 7. Germline loops: CDR1 SGHRS, CDR2 YFSETQ. This CDR3 is built from 15 residues.

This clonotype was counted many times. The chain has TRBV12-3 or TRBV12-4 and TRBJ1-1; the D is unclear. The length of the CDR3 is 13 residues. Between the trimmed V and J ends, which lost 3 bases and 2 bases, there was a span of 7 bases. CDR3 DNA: TGTGCCAGCAGTTTCTACAGTAACACTGAAGCTTTCTTT. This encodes CASSFYSNTEAFF.

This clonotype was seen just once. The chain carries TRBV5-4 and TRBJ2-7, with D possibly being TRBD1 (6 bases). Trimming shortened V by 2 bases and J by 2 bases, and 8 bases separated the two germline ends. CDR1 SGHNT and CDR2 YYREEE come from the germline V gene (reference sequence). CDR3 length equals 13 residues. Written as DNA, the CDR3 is TGTGCCAGCAGCTTAAAGGGGGCCTACGAGCAGTACTTC. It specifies CASSLKGAYEQYF.

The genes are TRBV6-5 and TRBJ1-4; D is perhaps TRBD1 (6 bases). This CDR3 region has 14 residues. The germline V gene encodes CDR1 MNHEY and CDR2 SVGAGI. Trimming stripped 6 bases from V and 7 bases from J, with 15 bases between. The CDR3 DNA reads TGTGCCAGCAGGGTCGGGGGGCGCGGTGAAAAACTGTTTTTT. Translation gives CASRVGGRGEKLFF.

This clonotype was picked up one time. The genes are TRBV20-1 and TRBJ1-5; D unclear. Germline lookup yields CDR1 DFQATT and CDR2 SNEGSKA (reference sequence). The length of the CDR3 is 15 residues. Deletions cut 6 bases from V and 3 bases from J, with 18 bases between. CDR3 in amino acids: CSAISGSRPNQPQHF. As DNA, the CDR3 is TGCAGTGCGATTTCCGGCTCCCGCCCCAATCAGCCCCAGCATTTT.